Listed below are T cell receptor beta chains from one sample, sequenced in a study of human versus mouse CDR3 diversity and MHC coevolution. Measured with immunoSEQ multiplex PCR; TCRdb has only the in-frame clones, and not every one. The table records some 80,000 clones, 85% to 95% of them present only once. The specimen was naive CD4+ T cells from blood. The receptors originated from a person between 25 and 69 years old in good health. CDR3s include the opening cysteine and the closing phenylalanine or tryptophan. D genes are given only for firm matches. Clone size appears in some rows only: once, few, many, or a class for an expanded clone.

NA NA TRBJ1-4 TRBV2 TGTGCCAGCGAGTTAGACCGGGGGACGAAGAGAGAAAAACTGTTTTTT CASELDRGTKREKLFF
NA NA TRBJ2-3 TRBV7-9 TGTGCCAGCAGCTCGATACTAGTCGCAGATACGCAGTATTTT CASSSILVADTQYF
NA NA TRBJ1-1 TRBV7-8 TGTGCCAGCAGCTTACGAGGGGCGGGGTGGACTGAAGCTTTCTTT CASSLRGAGWTEAFF
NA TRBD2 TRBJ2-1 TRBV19 TGTGCCAGTAGTACCACCCTAAGACTAGCGGGGCACAATGAGCAGTTCTTC CASSTTLRLAGHNEQFF
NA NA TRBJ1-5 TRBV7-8 TGTGCCAGCAGCCATCGCAGGGATTGGGCTCAGCCCCAGCATTTT CASSHRRDWAQPQHF
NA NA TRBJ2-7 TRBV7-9 TGTGCCAGCAGCGGCGGAGGGAATTTCGCACGGCTCCACTACGAGCAGTACTTC CASSGGGNFARLHYEQYF
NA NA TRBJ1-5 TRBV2 TGTGCCAGCAGTGAAGAGGCAGGGATCGGGCAGCCCCAGCATTTT CASSEEAGIGQPQHF
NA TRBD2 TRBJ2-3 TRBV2 TGTGCCAGCAGGGTAGGGCTAGCGGAAAGCACAGATACGCAGTATTTT CASRVGLAESTDTQYF
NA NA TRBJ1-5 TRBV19 TGTGCCAGTAGTACCACAGGCTATAGCAATCAGCCCCAGCATTTT CASSTTGYSNQPQHF
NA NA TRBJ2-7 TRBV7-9 TGTGCCAGCAGCTTAGTAGTCGTTACAGGGATTTCCTACGAGCAGTACTTC CASSLVVVTGISYEQYF
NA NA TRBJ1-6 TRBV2 TGTGCCAGCACGAAACAGCCAAATTCACCCCTCCACTTT CASTKQPNSPLHF
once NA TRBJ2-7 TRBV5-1 TGCGCCAGCAGCTTGGTGGTTGCGGGAAGTCCCACCTACGAGCAGTACTTC CASSLVVAGSPTYEQYF
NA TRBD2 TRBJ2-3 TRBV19 TGTGCCAGTAGTATAGTCGGGACTAGACCAAGCACAGATACGCAGTATTTT CASSIVGTRPSTDTQYF
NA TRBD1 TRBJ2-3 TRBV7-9 TGTGCCAGCAGCTCGGGACAGGGGACAGATACGCAGTATTTT CASSSGQGTDTQYF
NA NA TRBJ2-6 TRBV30 TGTGCCTGGAGTGTTTCCAGGGTACCTTCTACTGGGGCCAACGTCCTGACTTTC CAWSVSRVPSTGANVLTF
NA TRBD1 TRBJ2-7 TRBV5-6 TGTGCCAGCAGCTTTAGAGGGACAGGGGTAATCGAGCAGTACTTC CASSFRGTGVIEQYF
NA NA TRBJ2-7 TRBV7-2 TGTGCCAGCAGCGCGAGCGGGCAACCCTACGAGCAGTACTTC CASSASGQPYEQYF
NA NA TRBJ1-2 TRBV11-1 TGTGCCAGCAGCTCGGACACGGGGGGATACGGCTACACCTTC CASSSDTGGYGYTF
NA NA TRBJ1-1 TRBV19 TGTGCCAGTAGTGCAGGGGTTTCGAACACTGAAGCTTTCTTT CASSAGVSNTEAFF
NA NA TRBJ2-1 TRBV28 TGTGCCAGCACCAAAGACAGGTCGTCGCAGTTCTTC CASTKDRSSQFF
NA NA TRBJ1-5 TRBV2 TGTGCCAGCGGCGGGGCCATCAATCAGCCCCAGCATTTT CASGGAINQPQHF
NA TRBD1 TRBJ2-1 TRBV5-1 TGCGCCAGCAGCTTGGGGGACAGGGATATGGATGAGCAGTTCTTC CASSLGDRDMDEQFF
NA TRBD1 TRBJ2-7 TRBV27 TGTGCCAGCAGGGGGACAGGTTCCTACGAGCAGTACTTC CASRGTGSYEQYF
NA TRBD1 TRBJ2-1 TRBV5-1 TGCGCCAGCAGCTTGGGGGACAGGAATGAGCAGTTCTTC CASSLGDRNEQFF
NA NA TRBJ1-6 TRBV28 TGTGCCAGCAGTTTTGGGGGCATTAATTCACCCCTCCACTTT CASSFGGINSPLHF
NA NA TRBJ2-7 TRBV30 TGTGCCTGGGCGGGACAGACCTACGAGCAGTACTTC CAWAGQTYEQYF
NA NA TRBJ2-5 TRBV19 TGTGCCAGTAGTATAGGCCTAATACGGGAGACCCAGTACTTC CASSIGLIRETQYF
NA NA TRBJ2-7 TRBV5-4 TGTGCCAACAGCTTGCAGTATGGCAGGGTGCCCGACGAGCAGTACTTC CANSLQYGRVPDEQYF
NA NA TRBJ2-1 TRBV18 TGTGCCAGCTCACCGTTCGGGGGTTCCAATGAGCAGTTCTTC CASSPFGGSNEQFF
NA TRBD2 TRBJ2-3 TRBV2 TGTGCCAGCAGGCTAGCGGGGGTGACAGATACGCAGTATTTT CASRLAGVTDTQYF